A single TCR beta chain is shown here with its context. These data originate in a study of cytomegalovirus exposure and HLA in healthy donors. This PCR relied on a set of 60 Vbeta primers and 13 Jbeta primers. The table came from immunoSEQ multiplex PCR; TCRdb's copy has only in-frame clones and leaves some out. The sample shows more than 150,000 clones, 60% to 80% of them seen only once. From germline, CDR1 is MDHEN and CDR2 SYDVKM. V lost 3 bases and J lost 10, with 22 bases in between. The CDR3 sequence is 16 residues long. This chain links TRBV28 with TRBJ1-3; the D gene is possibly TRBD1 (5 bases). This receptor was obtained from a woman aged 40 to 50 in good health and CMV-seropositive. Sequences were obtained from PBMCs. The CDR3 bases are TGTGCCAGCAGTTTCGGGGGGAGGGCCTCCTTGAATACCATATATTTT. It specifies CASSFGGRASLNTIYF.